Sequencing of this T cell receptor beta chain was carried out in a study of T cell responses to AZD1222 COVID-19 vaccine. Profiled with immunoSEQ multiplex PCR; TCRdb holds only in-frame clones, not every one. The table includes 150,000 to 170,000 clones, around nine tenths detected once. Germline V gene sequence: CDR1 SGHNT, CDR2 YENEEA. This CDR3 has 16 residues. Trimming at V came to 5 bases and at J to 0 bases, leaving 4 bases not matched to a gene. Sequencing used peripheral blood, obtained on day 0 of AZD1222 vaccination. This clonotype was obtained from an adult in good health. The chain recombines TRBV11-3 with TRBJ1-1, with TRBD1 identical over 12 bases. The CDR3 loop reads CASSPGTGGMNTEAFF. The CDR3 coding sequence is TGTGCCAGCAGCCCCGGGACAGGGGGCATGAACACTGAAGCTTTCTTT.